These T cell receptor beta chains were read from a single sample in a study of identical twins' blood T cells. From the 5' RACE reads, TCRdb called clonotypes with MiXCR, one entry per CDR3 protein. The sample includes 300,000 to 400,000 distinct CDR3 sequences, under 30% of them seen just once. Sequenced material: PBMCs. The receptors were gathered from a woman aged 18-55 years in good health. The CDR3 runs from the conserved cysteine through the conserved F or W. D genes are given only for firm matches. Only some rows state a clone size, as once, few, many or a class for expanded clones.

>TRBD1|few|TRBJ1-2|TRBV25-1
TGTGCCAGCAGTGCCGGACAGGGAGGTGGCTACACCTTC
CASSAGQGGGYTF
>-|few|TRBJ1-5|TRBV4-3
TGCGCCAGCAGCCCCAGGGAGGGCAATCAGCCCCAGCATTTT
CASSPREGNQPQHF
>-|-|TRBJ2-5|TRBV19
TGTGCCAGTAGTACGGGTGGGGTAATTGGGGAGACCCAGTACTTC
CASSTGGVIGETQYF
>-|many|TRBJ1-1|TRBV9
TGTGCCAGCAGCGTAGTGCCGAACACTGAAGCTTTCTTT
CASSVVPNTEAFF
>-|few|TRBJ2-2|TRBV2
TGTGCCAGCAGGGTCTACAGCCCCTCGGGGAACACCGGGGAGCTGTTTTTT
CASRVYSPSGNTGELFF
>-|many|TRBJ1-3|TRBV6-1
TGTGCCAGCAGTGTGGACTCTGGAAACACCATATATTTT
CASSVDSGNTIYF
>-|many|TRBJ2-1|TRBV13
TGTGCCAGCAGCTCTTGGGGGAAAACTTACAATGAGCAGTTCTTC
CASSSWGKTYNEQFF
>TRBD2|few|TRBJ2-1|TRBV24-1
TGTGCCACCAGTGACTGGACTAGCGGGAGGAATGAGCAGTTCTTC
CATSDWTSGRNEQFF
>TRBD1|few|TRBJ1-5|TRBV20-1
TGCAGTGCTAAAAGCACAGGGGGTCAGCCCCAGCATTTT
CSAKSTGGQPQHF
>TRBD1|few|TRBJ1-4|TRBV20-1
TGCAGTGCTACCGGGACAGGGACCAATAAGGTGTTTTTT
CSATGTGTNKVFF
>-|-|TRBJ2-1|TRBV6-2/TRBV6-3
TGTGCCAGCAGTTACTCGATTAGCGGCCCCCAAGGAAATGAGCAGTTCTTC
CASSYSISGPQGNEQFF
>TRBD1|-|TRBJ2-7|TRBV20-1
TGCAGTGCTAGAGTGATCCGGACAGGGGACTACGAGCAGTACTTC
CSARVIRTGDYEQYF
>-|-|TRBJ1-1|TRBV19
TGTGCCAGTAGTATGGTACAGCTCGCTGGTTGTTTCTTT
CASSMVQLAGCFF
>-|many|TRBJ1-4|TRBV13
TGTGCCAGCAGCTCCGGGGCGTCTAATGAAAAACTGTTTTTT
CASSSGASNEKLFF
>-|few|TRBJ2-2|TRBV6-1
TGTGCCAGCAGGGGCAGGGTTTTAAACACCGGGGAGCTGTTTTTT
CASRGRVLNTGELFF
>-|few|TRBJ2-3|TRBV9
TGTGCCAGCAGCGTCGGTGGGGGGGCCTGGGCAGATACGCAGTATTTT
CASSVGGGAWADTQYF
>-|-|TRBJ2-1|TRBV20-1
TGCAGTGGGTCTTGGCAGGTCAATGAGCAGTTCTTC
CSGSWQVNEQFF
>TRBD1|-|TRBJ1-5|TRBV6-1
TGTGCCAGCCGCGGGACAGGGCCTCAGCCCCAGCATTTT
CASRGTGPQPQHF
>-|-|TRBJ1-1|TRBV28
TGTGCCAGCAGTTTAGGACAGAAGGGCACTGAAGCTTTCTTT
CASSLGQKGTEAFF
>-|-|TRBJ2-3|TRBV6-5
TGTGCCAGCAGTTACCCCAGGGGAGGGCCAGATACGCAGTATTTT
CASSYPRGGPDTQYF
>-|few|TRBJ1-1|TRBV5-1
TGCGCCAGCAACCGAGGGACTATGAACACTGAAGCTTTCTTT
CASNRGTMNTEAFF
>-|few|TRBJ1-2|TRBV20-1
TGCAGTGCTAGAGCGGGGGAAGGCTACACCTTC
CSARAGEGYTF